This T cell receptor beta chain is drawn from a study of radiation and T cells in renal cell carcinoma (dated by TCRdb to between 2020 and 2021). Background on the whole study: Samples were obtained from a clinical trial, in which 15 Gy stereotactic body radiation therapy was delivered to primary renal cell carcinomas and nephrectomy was performed 4 weeks later. A total of around 53 samples underwent TCR beta sequencing, made up of 25 or so tumors and about 27 peripheral blood samples. Across all 55 or so samples, several million unique CDR3 nucleotide sequences encoding about 2.4 million unique CDR3 amino acid sequences were identified.

Following the manufacturer's recommendations, the immunoSEQ kit was used to generate TCR beta libraries from genomic DNA. To prepare the libraries, a first multiplex PCR with proprietary primers was run, followed by a second PCR that added unique barcodes, and a bead cleanup was done after each round. A kit-provided positive control reaction and a negative control reaction were included in every sample batch. The final libraries underwent checking on an Agilent 4200 TapeStation D1000 ScreenTape, volumetric pooling, and quantification by qPCR. Sequencing was performed on an Illumina NextSeq500 with a MidOutput 150-cycle cartridge, and 156 Read1 and 15 Index1 cycles were run with kit custom primers. The pooled library was loaded at approximately 0.96 pM, and about 20% PhiX control was spiked in. The authors' analysis ran thus. The vendor-processed data were analyzed in R, and a clonotype was defined as all T cells that share the same CDR3 nucleotide sequence. For clone abundance analyses, frequencies were normalized to the 10,000 most abundant clones per sample. Public T cell clones, which averaged fewer than five per sample, were excluded before analysis. Tumor-enriched and baseline blood-enriched clonotypes were defined by at least a 32-fold difference in abundance between compartments. A beta-binomial differential abundance model was used to identify clonotypes that were expanded or contracted between blood time points. The Baroni-Urbani and Buser coefficient was used to measure tumor-blood repertoire similarity, and groups were compared with two-tailed Wilcoxon tests in R. Sourced from immuneACCESS, this table was stored by TCRdb with only in-frame sequences that have V and J called. A share of the clones is absent; for the studies checked, an unresolved V gene accounts for under half, and the remainder has no known explanation. V, J and clone size derive from that table, while D and trimming were established from the DNA sequence. For this sample there are about 150,000 clones; approximately 88% appear just once. Clones ranked in the top ten supply over 10% of the sample.

The time point label, as the study defines it: blood 2 weeks post-SBRT. The sample's treatment or condition label, in plain terms: 15 Gy SBRT to primary tumor, nephrectomy 4 weeks later. To track tumor-enriched clonotypes, serial peripheral blood was sampled from radiation-treated patients at baseline and at 2 weeks and 4 weeks after SBRT. Every patient's renal cell carcinoma showed clear cell pathology. The QIAamp DNA Blood Mini Kit (Qiagen) was used to prepare genomic DNA for TCR sequencing. The analyses included only samples that passed all quality control checks. With regard to this clone: No antigen is known for it. No much larger clone is present one base from it, and per-base qualities are unavailable.

Study-wide conclusions, independent of this receptor: An increase in top tumor clonotypes in blood was observed from baseline to 2 weeks post-radiation, followed by contraction by 4 weeks, which was taken to suggest transient expansion of tumor-resident clones. Effects of radiation dose or scheduling on the TCR repertoire could not be addressed with the single-armed trial design. Because no pretreatment tumor biopsies were available, whether clonotypes were present in the tumor at baseline could not be determined. Dynamics of the blood repertoire were not tracked past 4 weeks after treatment.

This TCR was sampled from a woman aged 45-60 years with renal cell carcinoma. Sample: blood, taken from a patient whose treatment included radiotherapy and nephrectomy.

The DNA is as follows: TGTGCCAGCAGCCCCGGGAGGGGGCCCCATCAGCCCCAGCATTTT. This codes for CASSPGRGPHQPQHF. This receptor chain uses TRBV7-9 and TRBJ1-5; TRBD1 aligns with 7 central bases. From the cysteine up to the phenylalanine, the CDR3 has a length of 15 residues. Solely the CDR3 DNA is kept, with 45 bases framed from the first base. Germline trimming: 5 bases from V, 5 bases from J; junction bases outside gene matches: 9. Looking up the germline V gene (reference sequence) yields CDR1 SEHNR and CDR2 FQNEAQ.